These 9 T cell receptor beta chains originate from one sample sequenced in a study of graft-versus-host responses after intestinal transplantation. Assay: immunoSEQ multiplex PCR; the TCRdb copy retains only in-frame clones and omits some. The sample lists 35,000 to 45,000 clones, about 95% occurring once. For these TCRs, the target antigens are not known. The specimen was unstimulated CD8+ T cells sorted from spleen or lymph node cells, collected before transplant. These receptors came from a human donor who was the organ donor for an intestinal transplant.

V usage is TRBV7-2 and J usage is TRBJ2-3, with D maybe TRBD1 (5 bases). The CDR3 extends over 16 amino acids. Between the trimmed V and J ends, which lost 2 bases and 2 bases, there was a span of 14 bases. Germline CDR1 reads SGHTA; CDR2 reads FQGNSA. The chain's CDR3 is CASSLNPGLPTDTQYF. In DNA, the CDR3 is TGTGCCAGCAGCTTAAATCCAGGGCTCCCCACAGATACGCAGTATTTT.

This chain joins TRBV2 and TRBJ2-5; D is undetermined. Germline-derived CDR1 and CDR2 are SNHLY and FYNNEI. The CDR3 has 13 amino acids. With 2 bases removed from V and 2 bases from J, the gap between germline ends came to 6 bases. The CDR3 reads CASSERAQETQYF. For the CDR3, the DNA is TGTGCCAGCAGTGAACGGGCTCAAGAGACCCAGTACTTC.

V gene TRBV6-4 combines with J gene TRBJ2-5; 10 nucleotides align to TRBD2. The V gene's germline CDR1 is MRHNA and CDR2 SNTAGT. J gave up 1 base and V 2 bases, and 7 bases lay outside the gene matches. The CDR3 is 17 residues long. The CDR3 nucleotides are TGTGCCAGCAGTGACCCGGTAGCGGGGGGCTTCCAAGAGACCCAGTACTTC. Protein: CASSDPVAGGFQETQYF.

The chain joins TRBV4-1 to TRBJ1-1, with TRBD1 identical over 8 bases. The germline CDR1 and CDR2 sequences are MGHRA and YSYEKL. Losses at the gene ends were 4 bases for V and 1 base for J; bases not matched to a gene: 14. The CDR3 runs 18 residues. CDR3 amino acids: CASSPPLGQGAWNTEAFF. The CDR3 nucleotides read TGCGCCAGCAGCCCCCCACTAGGACAGGGCGCGTGGAACACTGAAGCTTTCTTT.

This clone occurred once. One end of the junction does not line up with germline, which may come from a read error. The chain carries TRBV11-2 and TRBJ2-3; D gene uncertain. The germline V gene has CDR1 SGHAT and CDR2 FQNNGV. This CDR3 spans 15 amino acids. The CDR3, as DNA: TGTGCCAACAGCTTTTGGAGATTATTAGGAGATACGCAGTATTTT. Translated, it gives CANSFWRLLGDTQYF. The whole variable domain, remainder taken from reference TRBV11-2 and TRBJ2-3, is EAGVAQSPRYKIIEKRQSVAFWCNPISGHATLYWYQQILGQGPKLLIQFQNNGVVDDSQLPKDRFSAERLKGVDSTLKIQPAKLEDSAVYLCANSFWRLLGDTQYFGPGTRLTVL.

The genes are TRBV7-9 and TRBJ1-1; the match to TRBD1 covers 10 bases. The V segment lost 9 bases and the J segment 1 base; nucleotides outside the gene matches: 11. Germline V CDR1 and CDR2: SEHNR, FQNEAQ (reference sequence). This CDR3 has 16 residues. CDR3 nucleotides: TGTGCCAGTCCACCCGGGACAGGGGAGAGGAACACTGAAGCTTTCTTT. It yields the protein CASPPGTGERNTEAFF.

This clone was counted once. This sequence joins TRBV7-6 and TRBJ1-4; 10 nucleotides match TRBD1. The CDR3 extends over 14 amino acids. After removal of 1 base from V and 11 bases from J, the junction contained 4 bases not matched to a gene. Germline values: CDR1 SGHVS, CDR2 FNYEAQ. CDR3 sequence reads: CASSLGGTGVKLFF. For the CDR3, the DNA is TGTGCCAGCAGCTTAGGAGGGACAGGGGTTAAACTGTTTTTT.

The V and J genes are TRBV11-2 and TRBJ2-5, with D perhaps matching TRBD2 (7 bases). Near its end, the DNA agrees better with TRBJ2-7, so the J call may be wrong. The CDR3 runs 15 residues. Germline lookup yields CDR1 SGHAT and CDR2 FQNNGV. The CDR3 nucleotides read TGTGCCAGCAGCTTAGAAGGGGGGGCGACCTACGAGCAGTACTTC. Translated, it gives CASSLEGGATYEQYF.

The gene calls are TRBV4-3 and TRBJ1-2; no definite D call. The CDR3 loop spans 15 amino acids. The V and J ends lost 0 bases and 4 bases respectively, with 12 bases between them. From germline, CDR1 is LGHNA and CDR2 YSLEER. The CDR3 sequence is CASSQEIPGVYGYTF. The CDR3, as DNA: TGCGCCAGCAGCCAAGAAATTCCAGGAGTCTATGGCTACACCTTC.